The entry below describes one T cell receptor beta chain. Its target is not known. The data were taken from a study of T cells in Graves' hyperthyroidism and ophthalmopathy. The CDR3 totals 15 residues. V lost 7 bases to trimming and J lost 5 bases; unmatched junction nucleotides: 8. The germline V gene encodes CDR1 MNHNS and CDR2 SASEGT. Study-level points and caveats: The authors' 13 V-J model separated ophthalmopathy from stable hyperthyroidism.

The TCR beta CDR3 regions underwent amplification using RNA transcripts as the source. The HTBI primer set served for first-round RT-PCR of the TCR CDR3. TCRdb used MiXCR to reprocess the multiplex PCR reads, holding one entry per CDR3 protein. The data contain 490,000 or so distinct CDR3 sequences, 20% of them singletons. Active moderate-to-severe ophthalmopathy, Clinical Activity Score at least 3, NOSPECS at least 4, under 3 months' duration. Lactation, pregnancy, other autoimmune disease or uncontrolled infection led to exclusion of patients. Together with thyroid ultrasound, orbital computed tomography, serum thyroxine and TRAb, clinical symptoms were used for diagnoses.

The V call is TRBV6-1, the J call TRBJ2-1, with 10 bases that match TRBD2. The sequenced sample was blood. This receptor was taken from a middle-aged man with Graves' ophthalmopathy. This CDR3 reads CASNRSGRGNNEQFF. CDR3 DNA sequence: TGTGCCAGCAATAGAAGCGGGAGGGGGAACAATGAGCAGTTCTTC.